Listed below are T cell receptor beta chains from one sample, sequenced in a study of technical replicates of blood from a handful of donors. Clones were read by immunoSEQ multiplex PCR, and TCRdb kept only the in-frame ones, dropping some. The table shows roughly 16,000 clones, with roughly 89% occurring only once. The sample comprised PBMCs. These receptors all come from a human donor in good health. Each CDR3 is given without its conserved first and last residue. Fields, in order: V gene, J gene, CDR3 protein.

>TRBV6-5|TRBJ2-1
ASSYALAGGEQF
>TRBV28|TRBJ1-3
ASRAGTGAGNTIY
>TRBV27|TRBJ2-7
ASRSGGALYEQY
>TRBV25-1|TRBJ1-1
ASSILGTALGEAF
>TRBV11-2|-
ASSPINRGAYSSYEQY
>TRBV28|TRBJ2-7
ASNTGTGVHEQY
>TRBV6-1|TRBJ2-5
ASKTTSQETQY
>TRBV19|TRBJ2-4
ASSRREAGVAKNIQY
>TRBV2|TRBJ1-2
ASVTGGAVSAVGYT
>TRBV18|TRBJ2-5
ASSPSRERGETQY
>TRBV6-5|TRBJ1-2
ASRDSQANYGYT
>TRBV5-1|TRBJ2-5
ASSSTGGSMETQY
>TRBV29-1|TRBJ2-1
SVEEGGTAKEQF
>TRBV11-2|TRBJ2-7
ASSPTERLGSYEQY
>TRBV28|TRBJ1-5
ASSPGQGGSNQPQH
>TRBV29-1|TRBJ2-5
SVRTDLYGTQY
>TRBV14|TRBJ2-2
ASSQDWSTGELF
>TRBV5-3|TRBJ2-2
ARSTRRLAGYTGELF
>TRBV6-6|TRBJ2-7
ASTDRRYEQY
>TRBV2|TRBJ1-2
ASSQGLGYT
>TRBV18|TRBJ1-1
ASSLQGWNTEAF
>TRBV27|TRBJ2-7
ASSLLQGHSYEQY
>TRBV18|TRBJ1-3
ASSLTGAGNTIY